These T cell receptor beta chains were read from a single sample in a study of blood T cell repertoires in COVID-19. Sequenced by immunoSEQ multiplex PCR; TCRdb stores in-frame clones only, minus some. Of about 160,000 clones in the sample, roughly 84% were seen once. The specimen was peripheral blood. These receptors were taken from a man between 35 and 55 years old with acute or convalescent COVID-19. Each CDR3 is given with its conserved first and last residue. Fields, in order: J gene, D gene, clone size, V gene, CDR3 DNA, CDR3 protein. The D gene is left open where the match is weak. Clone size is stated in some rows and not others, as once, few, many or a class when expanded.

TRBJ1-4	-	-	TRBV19	TGTGCCAGTAGTGGGTCGAGGGCAACTAATGAAAAACTGTTTTTT	CASSGSRATNEKLFF
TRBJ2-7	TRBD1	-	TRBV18	TGTGCCAGCTCACCAGGGACAGCCTCCTACGAGCAGTACTTC	CASSPGTASYEQYF
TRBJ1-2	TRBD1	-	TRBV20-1	TGCAGTGCTAGTCTATACAGGGGGGACGAGGGCTACACCTTC	CSASLYRGDEGYTF
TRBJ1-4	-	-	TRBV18	TGTGCCAGCTCACCAATAACAGCCGAAAAACTGTTTTTT	CASSPITAEKLFF
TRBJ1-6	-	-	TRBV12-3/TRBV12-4	TGTGCCAGCAGTCTAAAGAAGACACCCCTCCACTTT	CASSLKKTPLHF
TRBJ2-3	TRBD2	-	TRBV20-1	TGCAGTGCTAGTAGCGGGGGGACTACTAGCACAGATACGCAGTATTTT	CSASSGGTTSTDTQYF
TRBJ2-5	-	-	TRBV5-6	TGTGCCAGCAGCGGGCACGCCCAAGTGGAGACCCAGTACTTC	CASSGHAQVETQYF
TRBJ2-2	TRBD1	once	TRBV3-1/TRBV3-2	TGTGCCAGCAGCCAAGGACCATCCGGGACAGGAACCGGGGAGCTGTTTTTT	CASSQGPSGTGTGELFF
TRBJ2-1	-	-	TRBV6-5	TGTGCCAGCAGGTTATCAGTGGTCAATGAGCAGTTCTTC	CASRLSVVNEQFF
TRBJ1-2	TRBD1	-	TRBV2	TGTGCCAAGGACAGGGGATCGTCTTTGAACTATGGCTACACCTTC	CAKDRGSSLNYGYTF
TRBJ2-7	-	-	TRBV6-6	TGTGCCAGCAGCTTCGGACAGCACTACGAGCAGTACTTC	CASSFGQHYEQYF
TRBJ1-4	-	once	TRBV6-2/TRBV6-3	TGTGCCAGCAGTCCGCAGTCTTATAATGAAAAACTGTTTTTT	CASSPQSYNEKLFF
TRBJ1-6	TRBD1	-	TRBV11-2	TGTGCCAGCAGGGAACAGACAGGGGGTTCACCCCTCCACTTT	CASREQTGGSPLHF
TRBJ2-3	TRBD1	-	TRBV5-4	TGTGTCACGAACAGGGGCGAGACAGATACGCAGTATTTT	CVTNRGETDTQYF
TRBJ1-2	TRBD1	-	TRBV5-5	TGTGCCAGCAGCCGGGACAGGGTTGGAGGCTACACCTTC	CASSRDRVGGYTF
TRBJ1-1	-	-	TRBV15	TGTGCCACCAGCAGAGGTAGTTGGAACACTGAAGCTTTCTTT	CATSRGSWNTEAFF
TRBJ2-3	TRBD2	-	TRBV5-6	TGTGCCAGCAGCCCGATCGGAGGCGGGGGGCCGGATACGCAGTATTTT	CASSPIGGGGPDTQYF
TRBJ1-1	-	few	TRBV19	TGTGCCAGTAGTACACAGGGCGGCACTGAAGCTTTCTTT	CASSTQGGTEAFF
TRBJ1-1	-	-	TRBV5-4	TGTGCCAGCAGCTTGGGGCAGGGCAGCACTGAAGCTTTCTTT	CASSLGQGSTEAFF
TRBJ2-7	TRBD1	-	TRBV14	TGTGCCAGCAGCCCGGGGGGAGGACAGGGGTCCTACGAGCAGTACTTC	CASSPGGGQGSYEQYF
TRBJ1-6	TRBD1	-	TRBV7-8	TGTGCCAGCAGCCAATCGGGACAGTACCAAAATTCACCCCTCCACTTT	CASSQSGQYQNSPLHF
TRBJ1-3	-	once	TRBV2	TGTGCCAGCAGTGAAGATTGGACAGCTTTCTCTGGAAACACCATATATTTT	CASSEDWTAFSGNTIYF
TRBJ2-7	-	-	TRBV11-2	TGTGCCAGCAGCCGGACAGCCTACGAGCAGTACTTC	CASSRTAYEQYF
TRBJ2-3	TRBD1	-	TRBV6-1	TGTGCCAGCAGTGAATTTACGGGACAGGGTTCAGATACGCAGTATTTT	CASSEFTGQGSDTQYF
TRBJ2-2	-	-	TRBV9	TGTGCCAGCAGCGTCTCTCCGGGACAGACTAGGACCGGGGAGCTGTTTTTT	CASSVSPGQTRTGELFF
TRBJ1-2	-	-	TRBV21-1	TGTGCCAGCAGCAAAGCAGTGCAGTTCTATGGCTACACCTTC	CASSKAVQFYGYTF
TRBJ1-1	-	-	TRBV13	TGTGCCAGCAGCCAGGGGCAGTTGAACACTGAAGCTTTCTTT	CASSQGQLNTEAFF
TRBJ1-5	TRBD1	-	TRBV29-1	TGCAGCGTTGATACAGGGGAACGCCAGACACAGCATTTT	CSVDTGERQTQHF
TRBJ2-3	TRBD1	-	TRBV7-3	TGTGCCAGCAGCTTAAGAGTTAGGGGACAGGACACAGATACGCAGTATTTT	CASSLRVRGQDTDTQYF
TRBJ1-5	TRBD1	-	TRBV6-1	TGTGCCAGCAGTAAAGGGACAGGGGGCGGCAATCAGCCCCAGCATTTT	CASSKGTGGGNQPQHF